This TCR beta chain was documented in a study of CD8 T cells in ankylosing spondylitis. In germline, CDR1 is KGHSH, CDR2 LQKENI. This CDR3 is built from 15 residues. Study-level results: Matched ankylosing spondylitis synovial fluid reportedly showed significant enrichment of disease-linked clones. Disease-linked clones were CD8+ and relatively rare in peripheral blood.

Libraries for TCR beta were made by quantitative 5'-RACE with molecular barcodes. TCRdb recomputed calls from the 5' RACE reads with MiXCR, one row per CDR3 protein. The sample has 120,000 to 150,000 distinct CDR3 sequences; 6.5% to 8.5% are singletons. With regard to this clonotype: Its antigen is unknown. A much more abundant neighbour one base away suggests this may be a read error.

The rearrangement joins TRBV18 to TRBJ1-5; TRBD1 might be the D (5 bases). The source is a male donor with ankylosing spondylitis. The material sequenced was synovial fluid, either unsorted or a sorted T cell fraction (not recorded which). CDR3 coding DNA: TGTGCCAGCTCACCAGACAGCGAAGGCAATCAGCCCCAGAATTTT. Protein product: CASSPDSEGNQPQNF.